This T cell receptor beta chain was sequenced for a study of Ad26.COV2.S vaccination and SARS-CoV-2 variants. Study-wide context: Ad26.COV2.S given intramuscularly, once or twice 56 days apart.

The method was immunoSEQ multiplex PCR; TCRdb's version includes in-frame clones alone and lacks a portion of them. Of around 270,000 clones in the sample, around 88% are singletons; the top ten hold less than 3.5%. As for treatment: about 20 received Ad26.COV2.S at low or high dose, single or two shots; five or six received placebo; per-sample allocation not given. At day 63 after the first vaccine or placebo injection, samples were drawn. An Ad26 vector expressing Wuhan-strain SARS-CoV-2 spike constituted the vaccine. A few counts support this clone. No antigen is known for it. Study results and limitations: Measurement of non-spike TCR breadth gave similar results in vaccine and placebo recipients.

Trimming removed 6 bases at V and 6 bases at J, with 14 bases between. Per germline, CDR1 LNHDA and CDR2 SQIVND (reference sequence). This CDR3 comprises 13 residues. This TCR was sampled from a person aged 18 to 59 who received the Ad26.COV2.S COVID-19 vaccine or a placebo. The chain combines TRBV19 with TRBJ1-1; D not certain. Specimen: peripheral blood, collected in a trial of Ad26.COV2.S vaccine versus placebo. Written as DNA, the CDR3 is TGTGCCAGTAGCGACCCTAGGCATCCTGAAGCTTTCTTT. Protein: CASSDPRHPEAFF.